These T cell receptor beta chains were read from a single sample in a study of blood T cell repertoires in COVID-19. Assay used: immunoSEQ multiplex PCR; TCRdb lists only in-frame clones, some missing. Seen here are 100,000 to 150,000 clones, about 88% observed once, and the top ten hold roughly 1.1%. The specimen was peripheral blood. The receptors originated from a woman older than 75 with acute or convalescent COVID-19. Each CDR3 is given with its conserved first and last residue. Each record gives: CDR3 length, V gene, J gene, clone size, D gene, CDR3 DNA, CDR3 protein. A D gene is named only where the DNA matches it firmly. Not all rows give a size; the values are once, few, many and, for expanded clones, a class.

15,TRBV18,TRBJ2-7,NA,TRBD2,TGTGCCAGCTCACATGGGACTAGCGGGAGGAGGGAGCAGTACTTC,CASSHGTSGRREQYF
15,TRBV5-8,TRBJ2-7,NA,TRBD2,TGTGCCAGCAGCTTTGATGGTCTAGCGGGAGACGAGCAGTACTTC,CASSFDGLAGDEQYF
14,TRBV27,TRBJ1-6,NA,NA,TGTGCCAGCAGTCTTGACAGGACGGGGTCACCCCTCCACTTT,CASSLDRTGSPLHF
12,TRBV15,TRBJ1-2,NA,NA,TGTGCCACCAGCAGAGACGGTTATGGCTACACCTTC,CATSRDGYGYTF
14,TRBV27,TRBJ1-2,NA,NA,TGTGCCAGCAGTTTATCGGGCAGAAACTATGGCTACACCTTC,CASSLSGRNYGYTF
17,TRBV15,TRBJ2-6,NA,NA,TGTGCCACCAGCATCTTTGGGGCGGGATCCGGGGCCAACGTCCTGACTTTC,CATSIFGAGSGANVLTF
15,TRBV9,TRBJ2-6,NA,TRBD1,TGTGCCAGCAGCGTCCAGGGGGCTGGGGCCAACGTCCTGACTTTC,CASSVQGAGANVLTF
18,TRBV9,TRBJ2-3,few,NA,TGTGCCAGCAGCGTAGCTAAAAGGACAGCTCCAGGCACAGATACGCAGTATTTT,CASSVAKRTAPGTDTQYF
13,TRBV28,TRBJ1-6,NA,NA,TGTGCCAGCAGAGATGCGGCTAAAACACCCCTCCACTTT,CASRDAAKTPLHF
17,TRBV7-9,TRBJ1-4,few,TRBD1,TGTGCCAGCAGCGTTTGGGGGGCAGGGGGACCCAATGAAAAACTGTTTTTT,CASSVWGAGGPNEKLFF
15,TRBV19,TRBJ1-5,NA,NA,TGTGCCAGTAGTATGGTGACAGTTTACAATCAGCCCCAGCATTTT,CASSMVTVYNQPQHF
13,TRBV13,TRBJ2-1,NA,TRBD2,TGTGCCAGCAGCCTAGGACTAGCGGGTCGACAGTTCTTC,CASSLGLAGRQFF
15,TRBV2,TRBJ2-7,few,NA,TGTGCCAGCAGAGCGTTTTTCAGCAGCTCCTACGAGCAGTACTTC,CASRAFFSSSYEQYF
17,TRBV5-1,TRBJ2-1,once,TRBD2,TGCGCCAGCAGCTTGGTGGGCGGCGGGGGAGGAAACAATGAGCAGTTCTTC,CASSLVGGGGGNNEQFF
12,TRBV29-1,TRBJ2-7,NA,NA,TGCAGCGTTAGTATTAGCGTATACGAGCAGTACTTC,CSVSISVYEQYF
13,TRBV7-2,TRBJ1-5,NA,TRBD1,TGTGCCAGCAGCCAGGGACAGATCCAGCCCCAGCATTTT,CASSQGQIQPQHF
15,TRBV21-1,TRBJ2-2,NA,NA,TGTGCCAGCAGCCCCCGGGGTATGAGAACCGGGGAGCTGTTTTTT,CASSPRGMRTGELFF
16,TRBV4-3,TRBJ2-5,few,TRBD1,TGCGCCAGCAGCCAAGAGTACAGGGGCGCGGGAGAGACCCAGTACTTC,CASSQEYRGAGETQYF
16,TRBV5-1,TRBJ2-3,NA,TRBD2,TGCGCCAGCAGCTTAAGGGAGCTAGCGGGCACAGATACGCAGTATTTT,CASSLRELAGTDTQYF
14,TRBV15,TRBJ2-3,NA,NA,TGTGCCACCAGCCTGCGGGCGGGAACAGATACGCAGTATTTT,CATSLRAGTDTQYF
17,TRBV7-3,TRBJ2-3,NA,TRBD2,TGTGCCAGCAGCTTAACGGCTAGCGGGAGCAGCACAGATACGCAGTATTTT,CASSLTASGSSTDTQYF
15,TRBV6-2/TRBV6-3,TRBJ2-5,NA,NA,TGTGCCAGCAGTTACCCTACGACAGGCCAAGAGACCCAGTACTTC,CASSYPTTGQETQYF
16,TRBV2,TRBJ2-3,NA,NA,TGTGCCAGCAGTCTCCGCGGTAGAGGTACTACACATACGCAGTATTTT,CASSLRGRGTTHTQYF
11,TRBV3-1/TRBV3-2,TRBJ1-4,few,NA,TGTGCCAGCAGCCGCAGAGAAAAACTGTTTTTT,CASSRREKLFF
12,TRBV20-1,TRBJ1-2,once,NA,TGCAGTGCCAGTCATGGGGGCGAGGGCTACACCTTC,CSASHGGEGYTF
19,TRBV5-5,TRBJ1-4,NA,TRBD1,TGTGCCAGCAGTCAACGACAGGGGGCTCCTGTTGCAACTAATGAAAAACTGTTTTTT,CASSQRQGAPVATNEKLFF
14,TRBV3-1/TRBV3-2,TRBJ2-7,NA,TRBD1,TGTGCCAGCAGCCAAGCGGTAGGGGGCCACGAGCAGTACTTC,CASSQAVGGHEQYF
17,TRBV5-1,TRBJ2-2,NA,TRBD1,TGCGCCAGCAGCTTGGGTCCCGGGACAGGGGACACCGGGGAGCTGTTTTTT,CASSLGPGTGDTGELFF